The entry that follows covers one T cell receptor (beta chain) sequence. The target antigen is unknown. J gave up 4 bases and V 7 bases, and 2 bases lay outside the gene matches. Germline V gives CDR1 LGHNT, CDR2 FRNRAP. The CDR3 covers 13 residues. The data were produced by immunoSEQ multiplex PCR, yet TCRdb's version contains in-frame clones alone and is incomplete. The data show tens of thousands of clones, roughly nine tenths seen once. These data belong to a study of T cells in localized non-small cell lung cancer. General study findings and limits: In adjacent lung, a median roughly 60 of the top 100 tumor clones were found. A raised T cell density in blood coincided with lengthier overall survival. Sequencing was limited to one tumor region, leaving the possibility of heterogeneity open. Of the tissues analyzed, uninvolved adjacent lung showed maximal T cell clonality, greater than tumor.

The chain couples TRBV12-5 to TRBJ2-1, with 9 bases that match TRBD2. Specimen: peripheral blood mononuclear cells, collected before any cancer treatment. This sequence originates from a man between 40 and 75 years old with stage III lung adenocarcinoma. The chain's CDR3 is CASESGGYNEQFF. The CDR3 coding sequence is TGTGCTAGTGAGAGCGGGGGGTACAATGAGCAGTTCTTC.